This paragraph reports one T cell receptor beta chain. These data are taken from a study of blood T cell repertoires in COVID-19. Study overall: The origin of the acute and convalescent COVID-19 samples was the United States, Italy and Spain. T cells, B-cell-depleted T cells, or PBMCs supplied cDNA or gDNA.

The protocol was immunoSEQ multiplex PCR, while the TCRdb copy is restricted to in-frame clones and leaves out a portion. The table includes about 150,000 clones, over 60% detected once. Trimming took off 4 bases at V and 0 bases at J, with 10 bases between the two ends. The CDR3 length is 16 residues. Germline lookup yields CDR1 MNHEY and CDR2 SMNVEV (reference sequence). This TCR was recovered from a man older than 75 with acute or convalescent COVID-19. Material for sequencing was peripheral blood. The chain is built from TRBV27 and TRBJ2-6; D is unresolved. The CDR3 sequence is CASSSAGTSGANVLTF. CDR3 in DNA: TGTGCCAGCAGTTCTGCAGGCACCTCTGGGGCCAACGTCCTGACTTTC.